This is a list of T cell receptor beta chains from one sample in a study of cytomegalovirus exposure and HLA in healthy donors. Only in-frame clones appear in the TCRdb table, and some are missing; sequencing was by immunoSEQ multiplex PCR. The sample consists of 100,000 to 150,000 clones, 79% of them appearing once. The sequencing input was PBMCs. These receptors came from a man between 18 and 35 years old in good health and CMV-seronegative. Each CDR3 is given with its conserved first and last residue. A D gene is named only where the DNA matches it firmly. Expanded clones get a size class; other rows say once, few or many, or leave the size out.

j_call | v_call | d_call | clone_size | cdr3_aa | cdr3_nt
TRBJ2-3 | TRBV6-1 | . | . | CASSDPGADTQYF | TGTGCCAGCAGTGACCCGGGTGCGGATACGCAGTATTTT
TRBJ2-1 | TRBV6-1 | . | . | CANAGLPYNEQFF | TGTGCCAACGCGGGACTGCCTTACAATGAGCAGTTCTTC
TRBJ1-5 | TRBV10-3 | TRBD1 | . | CAISALPGTGEQPQHF | TGTGCCATCAGTGCACTACCAGGGACAGGGGAACAGCCCCAGCATTTT
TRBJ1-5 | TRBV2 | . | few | CASRIPNSNQPQHF | TGTGCCAGCAGAATTCCCAATAGCAATCAGCCCCAGCATTTT
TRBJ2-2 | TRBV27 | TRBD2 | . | CASSLLALAGVYTGELFF | TGTGCCAGCAGTTTGTTGGCTCTAGCGGGAGTTTACACCGGGGAGCTGTTTTTT
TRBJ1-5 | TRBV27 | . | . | CASSLSGTNQPQHF | TGTGCCAGCAGTTTATCGGGGACAAATCAGCCCCAGCATTTT
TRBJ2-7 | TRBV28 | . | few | CASSLSTSWQQYEQYF | TGTGCCAGCAGTTTATCTACTAGTTGGCAACAGTACGAGCAGTACTTC
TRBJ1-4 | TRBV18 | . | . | CASSPPEENEKLFF | TGTGCCAGCTCTCCCCCAGAGGAGAATGAAAAACTGTTTTTT
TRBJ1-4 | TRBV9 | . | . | CASSPRGLTATNEKLFF | TGTGCCAGCAGCCCCCGAGGGCTTACGGCAACTAATGAAAAACTGTTTTTT
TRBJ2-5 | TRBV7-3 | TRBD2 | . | CASSLNGGQETQYF | TGTGCCAGCAGCCTAAACGGGGGGCAAGAGACCCAGTACTTC
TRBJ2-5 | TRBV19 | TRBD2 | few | CASREAGTGETQYF | TGTGCCAGTAGGGAAGCGGGGACGGGAGAGACCCAGTACTTC
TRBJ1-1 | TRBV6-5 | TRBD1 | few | CASSYRGQRTEAFF | TGTGCCAGCAGTTACAGGGGGCAGAGAACTGAAGCTTTCTTT
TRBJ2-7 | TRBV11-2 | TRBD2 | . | CASSLPSGESYEQYF | TGTGCCAGCAGCTTACCTAGCGGGGAGTCCTACGAGCAGTACTTC
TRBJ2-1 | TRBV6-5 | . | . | CASSYSMGGSLSEQFF | TGTGCCAGCAGTTACTCGATGGGGGGTAGCCTAAGTGAGCAGTTCTTC
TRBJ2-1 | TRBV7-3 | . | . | CASSLESTHNEQFF | TGTGCCAGCAGCTTAGAGTCTACGCACAATGAGCAGTTCTTC
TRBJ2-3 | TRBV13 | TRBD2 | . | CASLKRERGTDTQYF | TGTGCCAGCTTGAAGCGGGAGAGGGGCACAGATACGCAGTATTTT
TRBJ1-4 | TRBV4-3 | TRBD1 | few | CASSQAGTGGEKLFF | TGCGCCAGCAGCCAGGCCGGGACAGGGGGTGAAAAACTGTTTTTT
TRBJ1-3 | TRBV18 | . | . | CASSPLGGLSGNTIYF | TGTGCCAGCTCACCACTGGGGGGGCTGTCTGGAAACACCATATATTTT
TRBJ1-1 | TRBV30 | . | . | CAWSDGVNTEAFF | TGTGCCTGGAGTGACGGAGTTAACACTGAAGCTTTCTTT
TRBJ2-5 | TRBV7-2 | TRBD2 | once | CASSDKAGGLQETQYF | TGTGCCAGCAGCGATAAAGCGGGAGGACTACAAGAGACCCAGTACTTC
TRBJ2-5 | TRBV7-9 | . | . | CATLYQETQYF | TGTGCCACCTTGTACCAAGAGACCCAGTACTTC
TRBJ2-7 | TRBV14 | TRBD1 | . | CASSLGQGLLSSYEQYF | TGTGCCAGCAGCCTGGGACAGGGTTTGCTAAGCTCCTACGAGCAGTACTTC